This entry lists 13 T cell receptor beta chains sequenced from one sample in a study of shared clonotypes between healthy human individuals. Sequenced by immunoSEQ multiplex PCR; TCRdb stores in-frame clones only, minus some. The sample carries about 1 million clones, roughly 70% recorded once. Sequenced: memory CD4+ T cells sorted from blood. Subset noted: CD45RA-negative fraction. Source of these receptors: a man aged 18-30 years in good health.

The gene calls are TRBV7-3 and TRBJ1-1; D is ambiguous. Trimming removed 5 bases from V and 3 bases from J, with 13 bases in between. The CDR3 is 14 residues long. The germline V gene has CDR1 SGHTA and CDR2 FQGTGA. CDR3 sequence: CASSPSSHYTEAFF. The CDR3 DNA sequence: TGTGCCAGCAGCCCCTCGTCCCATTACACTGAAGCTTTCTTT.

With regard to this clone: One base separates it from a far larger clone, so it is likely a read error. The chain has TRBV7-6 and TRBJ2-3, with no clear D. The CDR3 spans 12 residues. The germline V gene encodes CDR1 SGHVS and CDR2 FNYEAQ. V lost 5 bases and J 1 base, leaving 4 bases between the germline ends. CDR3 sequence (DNA): TGTGCCAGCAGCGTAGGCACAGATACGCAGTATTTT. It translates to CASSVGTDTQYF.

The chain joins TRBV10-2 to TRBJ2-3; D remains unclear. The V gene's germline CDR1 is WSHSY and CDR2 SAAADI. This CDR3 spans 13 amino acids. V was pared by 9 bases and J by 0 bases, with 10 bases between. The CDR3 region has the DNA TGCGCCAGTGCGCGCTTTAGCACAGATACGCAGTATTTT. Translated: CASARFSTDTQYF.

This clone was observed a few times. This same CDR3 is encoded by further DNA sequences in the sample. The chain links TRBV4-3 to TRBJ2-7; 8 nucleotides line up with TRBD1. After removal of 0 bases from V and 6 bases from J, the junction contained 7 bases not matched to a gene. Germline loops: CDR1 LGHNA, CDR2 YSLEER. This CDR3 is built from 15 residues. In DNA, the CDR3 is TGCGCCAGCAGCCAAGATCCGCGACAGGGGTTCGAGCAGTACTTC. Its protein product is CASSQDPRQGFEQYF.

The genes are TRBV6-1 and TRBJ2-5; D remains unclear. CDR3 length equals 15 residues. The germline CDR1 and CDR2 sequences are MNHNS and SASEGT. V was pared by 3 bases and J by 5 bases, with 16 bases between. This chain's CDR3 is CASSDSTFLSETQYF. In DNA, the CDR3 is TGTGCCAGCAGTGACTCGACCTTCCTTTCGGAGACCCAGTACTTC.

The J gene is TRBJ2-1, the V gene TRBV29-1, with 9 nucleotides matching TRBD2. Losses at the gene ends were 7 bases for V and 4 bases for J; bases not matched to a gene: 5. The germline CDR1 and CDR2 sequences are SQVTM and ANQGSEA. This CDR3 has 13 amino acids. The CDR3 region is CSADTSGYNEQFF. CDR3 nucleotides: TGCAGCGCCGACACTAGCGGGTACAATGAGCAGTTCTTC.

A single count supports this clone. This chain links TRBV7-3 with TRBJ2-7, with 10 positions matching TRBD2. The CDR3 is made up of 15 amino acids. The ends lost 4 bases at V and 6 bases at J; junction bases unmatched: 9. Germline assignment: CDR1 SGHTA and CDR2 FQGTGA. The CDR3 protein is CASSSGSGGAVEQYF. The DNA of the CDR3 is TGTGCCAGCAGCTCGGGGAGCGGGGGGGCCGTCGAGCAGTACTTC.

The chain couples TRBV5-4 to TRBJ2-4; maybe TRBD2 (6 bases). The CDR3 covers 16 residues. Trimming pared 5 bases from V and 0 bases from J, leaving 15 bases between. Germline CDR1 and CDR2: SGHNT and YYREEE (reference sequence). The chain's CDR3 is CASSFGGTVAKNIQYF. In DNA, the CDR3 is TGTGCCAGCAGTTTCGGCGGGACCGTAGCCAAAAACATTCAGTACTTC.

The V and J genes are TRBV6-1 and TRBJ2-7; D call uncertain. The CDR3 totals 10 residues. V shed 4 bases and J shed 12 bases, with 10 bases lying between them. Germline CDR1 is MNHNS and CDR2 is SASEGT. The CDR3, as DNA: TGTGCCAGCAGTGCCAGGTGGGCGTACTTC. Its translation is CASSARWAYF.

To note about this clone: Distinct nucleotide sequences in the sample also encode this CDR3. J is TRBJ2-7 and V is TRBV18; D ambiguous. Per the germline V gene, CDR1 is KGHSH and CDR2 is LQKENI. CDR3 length: 12 amino acids. V lost 2 bases to trimming and J lost 4 bases, with 6 bases between them. The CDR3 nucleotides are TGTGCCAGCTCACCAAACTCTTACGAGCAGTACTTC. Residues: CASSPNSYEQYF.

The count of this clone is one. Other DNA sequences in the sample encode the same CDR3. J is TRBJ2-7 and V is TRBV2, with D perhaps matching TRBD1 or TRBD2 (5 bases each). CDR1 and CDR2 (germline): SNHLY, FYNNEI. V was trimmed by 8 bases and J by 2 bases, leaving 7 bases between them. The CDR3 is 11 residues long. This CDR3 reads CASRGAYEQYF. CDR3 DNA sequence: TGTGCCAGCCGAGGGGCCTACGAGCAGTACTTC.

The rearrangement links TRBV5-1 to TRBJ2-3, with D perhaps TRBD2 (6 bases). V lost 4 bases and J lost 3, with 9 bases in between. The CDR3 runs 13 residues. CDR1 is SGHRS and CDR2 is YFSETQ in the germline V gene. The CDR3 nucleotides read TGCGCCAGCAGCCCGGGGGTAACAGATACGCAGTATTTT. Translation gives CASSPGVTDTQYF.

This clone is a singleton in its sample. The V gene is TRBV6-1, the J gene TRBJ1-4, with 8 positions matching TRBD1. The CDR3 is 15 residues long. Per the germline V gene, CDR1 is MNHNS and CDR2 is SASEGT. V trimming: 3 bases; J trimming: 5 bases; junction bases outside the gene matches: 5. The DNA of the CDR3 is TGTGCCAGCAGTGAGAATCAGGGGGCAAATGAAAAACTGTTTTTT. Translation: CASSENQGANEKLFF.